The 14 T cell receptor beta chains listed next were all sequenced from one sample in a study of T cell responses to AZD1222 COVID-19 vaccine. Method: immunoSEQ multiplex PCR; TCRdb's copy keeps in-frame clones and lacks some. Of 80,000 to 100,000 clones in the sample, about 88% are singletons; the top ten hold approximately 5%. This specimen was peripheral blood, taken 28 days after the second AZD1222 dose. These receptors were obtained from an adult who received the AZD1222 COVID-19 vaccine.

The rearrangement joins TRBV11-3 to TRBJ2-3; 8 bases agree with TRBD2. Germline-derived CDR1 and CDR2 are SGHNT and YENEEA. The CDR3 has 15 amino acids. V trimming: 1 base; J trimming: 4 bases; junction bases outside the gene matches: 4. CDR3 residues: CASSLVAGKADTQYF. DNA of the CDR3: TGTGCCAGCAGCTTAGTAGCGGGGAAGGCAGATACGCAGTATTTT. The full variable domain, in which reference TRBV11-3 and TRBJ2-3 provide the parts outside the CDR3, is EAGVVQSPRYKIIEKKQPVAFWCNPISGHNTLYWYLQNLGQGPELLIRYENEEAVDDSQLPKDRFSAERLKGVDSTLKIQPAELGDSAVYLCASSLVAGKADTQYFGPGTRLTVL.

This clone was recorded only once. The rearrangement joins TRBV18 to TRBJ2-7; 8 bases fit TRBD1. This CDR3 has 14 residues. With 0 bases clipped from V and 4 bases from J, the junction kept 2 bases outside the gene matches. The germline V gene has CDR1 KGHSH and CDR2 LQKENI. The CDR3 loop reads CASSPPDRGYEQYF. The DNA for the CDR3 is TGTGCCAGCTCACCACCCGACAGGGGTTACGAGCAGTACTTC. Supplemented by reference TRBV18 and TRBJ2-7, the full variable domain reads NAGVMQNPRHLVRRRGQEARLRCSPMKGHSHVYWYRQLPEEGLKFMVYLQKENIIDESGMPKERFSAEFPKEGPSILRIQQVVRGDSAAYFCASSPPDRGYEQYFGPGTRLTVT.

This chain uses TRBV6-6 with TRBJ1-4; D gene uncertain. The length of the CDR3 is 15 residues. Between the trimmed V and J ends, which lost 6 bases and 3 bases, there was a span of 14 bases. The germline V gene has CDR1 MNHNY and CDR2 SVGAGI (reference sequence). CDR3 sequence reads: CASSPAGGANEKLFF. CDR3 in DNA: TGTGCCAGCAGCCCAGCGGGTGGTGCTAATGAAAAACTGTTTTTT.

This chain uses TRBV18 with TRBJ1-4; a weak D match, TRBD1 (5 bases). Trimming took off 5 bases at V and 7 bases at J, with 11 bases between the two ends. This CDR3 is built from 13 residues. From germline, CDR1 is KGHSH and CDR2 LQKENI. This CDR3 is CASSSMTVEKLFF. DNA for the CDR3: TGTGCCAGCTCATCGATGACAGTTGAAAAACTGTTTTTT.

The chain couples TRBV2 to TRBJ2-2; no firm D call. There are 13 residues in the CDR3. V lost 4 bases to trimming and J lost 1 base, with 4 bases between them. Germline V gives CDR1 SNHLY, CDR2 FYNNEI. The CDR3 DNA reads TGTGCCAGCAGTGTTCAGAACACCGGGGAGCTGTTTTTT. This translates into CASSVQNTGELFF.

V usage is TRBV3-1 (or the pseudogene TRBV3-2) and J usage is TRBJ2-3; TRBD2 matches at 9 bases. In germline, CDR1 is LGHDT, CDR2 YNNKEL (reference sequence). Losses at the gene ends were 4 bases for V and 3 bases for J; bases not matched to a gene: 8. The CDR3 has 16 amino acids. CDR3 DNA: TGTGCCAGCAGCCCCCTAAGGGCGGGGGGGACAGATACGCAGTATTTT. Amino acid sequence: CASSPLRAGGTDTQYF.

The chain employs TRBV2 and TRBJ2-1; perhaps D is TRBD1 or TRBD2 (5 bases each). Germline CDR1 is SNHLY and CDR2 is FYNNEI. The CDR3 contains 15 residues. Trimming removed 6 bases at V and 1 base at J, with 13 bases between. CDR3 bases: TGTGCCAGCAGACCCCGGGACCGATCCTACAATGAGCAGTTCTTC. Amino acid sequence: CASRPRDRSYNEQFF.

The chain uses TRBV7-2 and TRBJ1-6, with 8 bases identical to TRBD1. Germline CDR1 SGHTA, CDR2 FQGNSA. The CDR3 spans 14 residues. V trimming: 7 bases; J trimming: 7 bases; junction bases outside the gene matches: 6. The CDR3 DNA is TGTGCCAGCAACACGGGGACAGGCAATTCACCCCTCCACTTT. This codes for CASNTGTGNSPLHF.

This rearrangement joins TRBV5-1 to TRBJ2-7, with a tentative D call TRBD1 (6 bases). The CDR3 runs 14 residues. Germline V gene sequence: CDR1 SGHRS, CDR2 YFSETQ. The V end lost 4 bases, the J end lost 3 bases, and 14 bases lay between the germline ends. CDR3 nucleotide sequence: TGCGCCAGCAGCCCCGGGACACTTATCTACGAGCAGTACTTC. The encoded protein is CASSPGTLIYEQYF.

The CDR3 nucleotides read TGTGCCACCCACGAGCATACGAACACTGAAGCTTTCTTT. This gives the protein CATHEHTNTEAFF. The gene calls are TRBV12-3 or TRBV12-4 and TRBJ1-1, with D hard to call. This CDR3 is built from 13 residues. V was cut by 10 bases and J by 1 base, with 13 bases left in between.

The genes are TRBV5-8 and TRBJ2-2; TRBD2 matches at 9 bases. CDR1 SGHTS and CDR2 YDEGEE come from the germline V gene. The CDR3 spans 16 residues. With 1 base clipped from V and 1 base from J, the junction kept 2 bases outside the gene matches. The CDR3 reads CASSLRLAVNTGELFF. CDR3 sequence (DNA): TGTGCCAGCAGCTTGAGACTAGCGGTGAACACCGGGGAGCTGTTTTTT.

The chain is built from TRBV13 and TRBJ2-7; TRBD2 is a possible D gene (5 bases). V lost 1 base to trimming and J lost 7 bases, with 8 bases between them. CDR1 and CDR2 (germline): PRHDT, FYEKMQ (reference sequence). This CDR3 spans 12 amino acids. DNA for the CDR3: TGTGCCAGCAGCTTAGAAGGGAGTGAGCAGTACTTC. Its translation: CASSLEGSEQYF.

This chain's CDR3 is CASSLAQGGLETQYF. CDR3 DNA: TGCGCCAGCAGCTTGGCACAGGGAGGGTTGGAGACCCAGTACTTC. V and J are TRBV5-1 and TRBJ2-5; perhaps TRBD2 as D (7 bases). Germline lookup yields CDR1 SGHRS and CDR2 YFSETQ. This CDR3 contains 15 residues. The V end was cut by 0 bases, the J end by 5 bases, with 14 bases between.

The table lists this clone with a count of one. J is TRBJ1-2 and V is TRBV9, with a tentative D call TRBD1 (5 bases). The germline V gene has CDR1 SGDLS and CDR2 YYNGEE. CDR3 length: 14 amino acids. V lost 0 bases and J lost 4, with 10 bases in between. CDR3 coding DNA: TGTGCCAGCAGCGTAGGGAGTCAGGGCTATGGCTACACCTTC. It is translated as CASSVGSQGYGYTF.